This T cell receptor beta chain comes out of a study of T cells in Graves' hyperthyroidism and ophthalmopathy. Study-level points and caveats: In simple terms, a model built on 13 V-J features told ophthalmopathy apart from stable hyperthyroidism. Clonotypes that were expanded in thyroid above 0.001 mostly appeared in blood too.

Concerning this clonotype itself: The antigen remains undetermined.

Patients were excluded for uncontrolled infection, other autoimmune disease, pregnancy or lactation. CDR1 and CDR2 (germline): LNHNV, YYDKDF (reference sequence). Trimming stripped 5 bases from V and 12 bases from J, with 16 bases between. This CDR3 comprises 13 residues. TCR beta CDR3 region amplification was performed from RNA transcripts. First-round RT-PCR targeting the TCR CDR3 was performed with the HTBI primer set. TCRdb independently ran MiXCR on the multiplex PCR reads; one entry per CDR3 protein. The table lists approximately 95,000 distinct CDR3 sequences, 35% to 45% of them singletons, with around 9.6% in the top ten.

This chain connects TRBV15 to TRBJ1-4; perhaps TRBD1 as D (6 bases). Input material: peripheral blood or thyroid tissue (not recorded which). This TCR came from a woman aged 25-40 years with Graves' hyperthyroidism. The CDR3 region is CATSGGTYGELFF. The CDR3 nucleotides are TGTGCCACCAGCGGCGGGACATACGGGGAACTGTTTTTT.